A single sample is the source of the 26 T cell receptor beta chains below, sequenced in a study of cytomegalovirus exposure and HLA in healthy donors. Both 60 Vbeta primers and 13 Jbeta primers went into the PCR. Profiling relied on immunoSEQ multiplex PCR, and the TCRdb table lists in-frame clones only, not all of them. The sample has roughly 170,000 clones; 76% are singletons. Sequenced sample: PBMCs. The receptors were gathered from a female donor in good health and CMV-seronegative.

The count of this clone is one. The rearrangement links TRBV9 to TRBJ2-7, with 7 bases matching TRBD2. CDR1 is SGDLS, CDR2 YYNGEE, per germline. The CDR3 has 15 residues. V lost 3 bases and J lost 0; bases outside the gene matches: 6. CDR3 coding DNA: TGTGCCAGCAGCGGCGGACTAGGGAGCTCCTACGAGCAGTACTTC. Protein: CASSGGLGSSYEQYF.

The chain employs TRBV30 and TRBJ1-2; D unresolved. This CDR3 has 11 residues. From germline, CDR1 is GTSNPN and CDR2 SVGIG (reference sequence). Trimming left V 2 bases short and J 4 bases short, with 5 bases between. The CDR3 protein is CAWSNSYGYTF. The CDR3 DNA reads TGTGCCTGGAGTAATAGCTATGGCTACACCTTC.

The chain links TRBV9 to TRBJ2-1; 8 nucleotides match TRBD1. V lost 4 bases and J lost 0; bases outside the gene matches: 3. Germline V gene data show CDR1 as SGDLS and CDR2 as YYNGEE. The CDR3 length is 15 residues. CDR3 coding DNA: TGTGCCAGCAGCTTACAGGGGGACTCCTACAATGAGCAGTTCTTC. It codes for CASSLQGDSYNEQFF.

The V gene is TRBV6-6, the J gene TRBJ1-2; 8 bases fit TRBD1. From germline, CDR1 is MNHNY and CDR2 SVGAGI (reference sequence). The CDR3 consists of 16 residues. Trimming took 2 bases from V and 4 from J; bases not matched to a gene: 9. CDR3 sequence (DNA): TGTGCCAGCAGTTACGGGTCAGGGGGCTCGGGCTATGGCTACACCTTC. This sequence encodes CASSYGSGGSGYGYTF.

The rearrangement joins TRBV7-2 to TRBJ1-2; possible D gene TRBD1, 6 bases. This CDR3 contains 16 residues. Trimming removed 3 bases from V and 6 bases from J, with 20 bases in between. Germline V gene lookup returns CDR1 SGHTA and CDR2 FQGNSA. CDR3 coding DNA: TGTGCCAGCAGCTTGAGGGGGTTGGGGAAGGAAAATGGCTACACCTTC. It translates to CASSLRGLGKENGYTF.

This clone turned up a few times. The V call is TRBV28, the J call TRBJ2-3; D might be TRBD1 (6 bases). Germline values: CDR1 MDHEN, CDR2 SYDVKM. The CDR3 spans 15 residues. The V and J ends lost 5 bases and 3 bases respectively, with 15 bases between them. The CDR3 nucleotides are TGTGCCAGCAGTCGATCACAGGGCTGGACAGATACGCAGTATTTT. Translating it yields CASSRSQGWTDTQYF.

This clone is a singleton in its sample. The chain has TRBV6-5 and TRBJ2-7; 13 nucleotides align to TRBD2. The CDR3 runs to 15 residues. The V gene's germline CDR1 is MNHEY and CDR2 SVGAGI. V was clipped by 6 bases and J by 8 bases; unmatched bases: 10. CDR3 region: CASSPTSGGLLKQYF. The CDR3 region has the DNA TGTGCCAGCAGCCCGACTAGCGGGGGGCTCCTCAAGCAGTACTTC.

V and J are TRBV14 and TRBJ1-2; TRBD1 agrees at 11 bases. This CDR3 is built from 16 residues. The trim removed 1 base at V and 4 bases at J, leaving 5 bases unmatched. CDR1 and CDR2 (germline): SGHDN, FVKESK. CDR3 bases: TGTGCCAGCAGCCAAGCCCGGACAGGGGGCGGCTATGGCTACACCTTC. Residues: CASSQARTGGGYGYTF.

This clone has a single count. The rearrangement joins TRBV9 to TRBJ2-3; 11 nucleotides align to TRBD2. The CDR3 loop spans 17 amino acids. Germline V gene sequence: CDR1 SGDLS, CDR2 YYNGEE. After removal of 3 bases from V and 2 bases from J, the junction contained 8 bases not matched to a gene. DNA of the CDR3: TGTGCCAGCAGCGAGGGGACTAGCGGACTATTCACAGATACGCAGTATTTT. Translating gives CASSEGTSGLFTDTQYF.

CDR3 amino acids: CASSSARVLKTGQYF. CDR3 in DNA: TGTGCCAGCAGTTCAGCCCGGGTCCTCAAAACGGGGCAGTACTTC. The chain carries TRBV28 and TRBJ2-7; D gene ambiguous. Germline lookup yields CDR1 MDHEN and CDR2 SYDVKM. Trimming cost V 4 bases and J 9 bases, with 22 bases left between them. This CDR3 has 15 residues.

The CDR3 sequence is CSVGGSGGRTDTQYF. The CDR3 nucleotides read TGCAGCGTTGGCGGTAGCGGGGGGCGCACAGATACGCAGTATTTT. This chain joins TRBV29-1 and TRBJ2-3; 10 bases line up with TRBD2. Unmatched junction bases numbered 5, after V lost 4 bases and J lost 1 base. The CDR3 length is 15 residues. Per the germline V gene, CDR1 is SQVTM and CDR2 is ANQGSEA.

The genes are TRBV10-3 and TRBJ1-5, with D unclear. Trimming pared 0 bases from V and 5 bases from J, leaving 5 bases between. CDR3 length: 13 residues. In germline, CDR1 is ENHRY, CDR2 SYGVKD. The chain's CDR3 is CAISESRDQPQHF. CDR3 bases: TGTGCCATCAGTGAGTCGCGAGATCAGCCCCAGCATTTT.

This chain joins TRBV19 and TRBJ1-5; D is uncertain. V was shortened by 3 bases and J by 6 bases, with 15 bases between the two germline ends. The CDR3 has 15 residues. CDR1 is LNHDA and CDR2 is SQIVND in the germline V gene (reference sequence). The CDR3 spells CASSILRLERQPQHF. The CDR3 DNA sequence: TGTGCCAGTAGTATCCTCAGACTAGAACGTCAGCCCCAGCATTTT.

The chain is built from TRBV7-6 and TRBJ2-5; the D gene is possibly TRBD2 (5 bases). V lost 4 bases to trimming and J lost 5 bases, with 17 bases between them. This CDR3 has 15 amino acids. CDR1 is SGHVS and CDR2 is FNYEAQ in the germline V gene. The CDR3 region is CASSWAEEVGETQYF. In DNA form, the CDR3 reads TGTGCCAGCAGCTGGGCAGAGGAGGTCGGGGAGACCCAGTACTTC.

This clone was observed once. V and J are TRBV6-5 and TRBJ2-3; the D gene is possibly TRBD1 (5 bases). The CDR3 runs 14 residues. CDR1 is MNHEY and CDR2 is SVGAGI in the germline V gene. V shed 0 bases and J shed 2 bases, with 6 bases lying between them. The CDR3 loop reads CASSYSTVTDTQYF. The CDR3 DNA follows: TGTGCCAGCAGTTACTCGACAGTCACAGATACGCAGTATTTT.

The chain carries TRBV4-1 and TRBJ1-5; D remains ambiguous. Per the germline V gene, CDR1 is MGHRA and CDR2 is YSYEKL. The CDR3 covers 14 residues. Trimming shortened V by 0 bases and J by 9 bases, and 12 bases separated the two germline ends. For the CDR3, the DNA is TGCGCCAGCAGCCAAGAGGCGGAGTCTCGGCCCCAGCATTTT. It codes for CASSQEAESRPQHF.

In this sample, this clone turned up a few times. The CDR3 spells CASSSLGGTAYEQYF. The CDR3 DNA is TGTGCCAGCAGCTCCCTGGGCGGGACCGCCTACGAGCAGTACTTC. The V call is TRBV11-2, the J call TRBJ2-7, with TRBD2 as a possible D gene (6 bases). CDR1 is SGHAT and CDR2 is FQNNGV in the germline V gene. CDR3 size: 15 residues. Deletions cut 4 bases from V and 2 bases from J, with 15 bases between.

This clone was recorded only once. CDR3 protein: CASSPPSSIAYEQYF. The CDR3, as DNA: TGCGCCAGCAGCCCACCAAGTTCTATCGCGTACGAGCAGTACTTC. The genes are TRBV5-1 and TRBJ2-7; D ambiguous. The germline V gene has CDR1 SGHRS and CDR2 YFSETQ. This CDR3 is built from 15 residues. V was shortened by 4 bases and J by 4 bases, with 18 bases between the two germline ends. Combining the CDR3 with reference TRBV5-1 and TRBJ2-7 gives the whole variable domain KAGVTQTPRYLIKTRGQQVTLSCSPISGHRSVSWYQQTPGQGLQFLFEYFSETQRNKGNFPGRFSGRQFSNSRSEMNVSTLELGDSALYLCASSPPSSIAYEQYFGPGTRLTVT.

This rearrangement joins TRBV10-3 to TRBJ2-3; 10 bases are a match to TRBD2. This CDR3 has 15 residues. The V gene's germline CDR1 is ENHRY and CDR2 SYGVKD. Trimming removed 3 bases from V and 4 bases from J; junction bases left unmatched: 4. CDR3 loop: CAISEIAGGPDTQYF. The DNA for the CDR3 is TGTGCCATCAGTGAAATAGCGGGGGGCCCAGATACGCAGTATTTT.

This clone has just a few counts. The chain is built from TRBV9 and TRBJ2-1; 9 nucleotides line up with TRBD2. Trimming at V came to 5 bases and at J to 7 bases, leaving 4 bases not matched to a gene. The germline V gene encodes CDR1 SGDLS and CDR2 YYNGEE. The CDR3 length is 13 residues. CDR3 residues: CASSRLAENEQFF. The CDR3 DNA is TGTGCCAGCAGTCGACTAGCGGAAAATGAGCAGTTCTTC.

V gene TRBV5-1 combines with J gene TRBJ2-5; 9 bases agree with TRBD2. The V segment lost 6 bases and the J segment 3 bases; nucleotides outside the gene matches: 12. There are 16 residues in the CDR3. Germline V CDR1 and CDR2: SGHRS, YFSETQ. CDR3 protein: CASKMSGREGEETQYF. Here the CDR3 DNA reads TGCGCCAGCAAAATGTCCGGGCGGGAGGGAGAAGAGACCCAGTACTTC. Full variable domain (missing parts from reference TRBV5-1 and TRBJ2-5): KAGVTQTPRYLIKTRGQQVTLSCSPISGHRSVSWYQQTPGQGLQFLFEYFSETQRNKGNFPGRFSGRQFSNSRSEMNVSTLELGDSALYLCASKMSGREGEETQYFGPGTRLLVL.

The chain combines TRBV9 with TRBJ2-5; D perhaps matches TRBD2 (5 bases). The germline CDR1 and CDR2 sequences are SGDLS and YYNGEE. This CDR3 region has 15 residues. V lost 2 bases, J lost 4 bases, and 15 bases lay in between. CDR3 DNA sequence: TGTGCCAGCAGCGTGCTCGGACTGACCTCAGAGACCCAGTACTTC. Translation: CASSVLGLTSETQYF.

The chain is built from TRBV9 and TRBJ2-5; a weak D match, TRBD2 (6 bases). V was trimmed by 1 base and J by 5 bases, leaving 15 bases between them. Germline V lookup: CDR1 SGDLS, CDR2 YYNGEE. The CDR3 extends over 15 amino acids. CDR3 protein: CASSVSARAGETQYF. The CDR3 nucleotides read TGTGCCAGCAGCGTATCCGCCAGGGCGGGGGAGACCCAGTACTTC.

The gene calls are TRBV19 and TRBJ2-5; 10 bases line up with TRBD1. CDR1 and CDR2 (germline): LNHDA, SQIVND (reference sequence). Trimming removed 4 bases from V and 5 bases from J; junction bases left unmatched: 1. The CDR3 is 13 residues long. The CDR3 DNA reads TGTGCCAGTAGTACGGGACAGGGGGAGACCCAGTACTTC. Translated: CASSTGQGETQYF.

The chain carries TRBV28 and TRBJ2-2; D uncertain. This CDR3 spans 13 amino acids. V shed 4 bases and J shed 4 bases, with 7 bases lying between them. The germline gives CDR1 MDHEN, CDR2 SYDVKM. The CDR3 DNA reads TGTGCCAGCAGTTCCCTCTCCACCGGGGAGCTGTTTTTT. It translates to CASSSLSTGELFF.

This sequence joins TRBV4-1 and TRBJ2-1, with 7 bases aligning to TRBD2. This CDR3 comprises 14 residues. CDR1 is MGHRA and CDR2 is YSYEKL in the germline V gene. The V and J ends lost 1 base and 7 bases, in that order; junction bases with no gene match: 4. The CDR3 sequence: CASSQVLGGNEQFF. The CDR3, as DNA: TGCGCCAGCAGCCAAGTGTTGGGAGGGAATGAGCAGTTCTTC.